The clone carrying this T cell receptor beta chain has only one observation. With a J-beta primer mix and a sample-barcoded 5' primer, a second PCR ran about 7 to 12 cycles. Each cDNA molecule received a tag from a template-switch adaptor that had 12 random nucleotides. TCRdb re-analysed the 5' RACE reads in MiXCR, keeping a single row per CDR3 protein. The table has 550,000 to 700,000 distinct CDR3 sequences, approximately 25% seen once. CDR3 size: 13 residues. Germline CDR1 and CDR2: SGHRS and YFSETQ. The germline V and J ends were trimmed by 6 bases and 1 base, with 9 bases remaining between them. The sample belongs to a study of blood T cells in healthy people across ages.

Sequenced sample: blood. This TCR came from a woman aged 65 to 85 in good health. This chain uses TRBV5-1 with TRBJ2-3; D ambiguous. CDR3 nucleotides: TGCGCCAGCAAGACCCAGGGCACAGATACGCAGTATTTT. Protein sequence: CASKTQGTDTQYF.